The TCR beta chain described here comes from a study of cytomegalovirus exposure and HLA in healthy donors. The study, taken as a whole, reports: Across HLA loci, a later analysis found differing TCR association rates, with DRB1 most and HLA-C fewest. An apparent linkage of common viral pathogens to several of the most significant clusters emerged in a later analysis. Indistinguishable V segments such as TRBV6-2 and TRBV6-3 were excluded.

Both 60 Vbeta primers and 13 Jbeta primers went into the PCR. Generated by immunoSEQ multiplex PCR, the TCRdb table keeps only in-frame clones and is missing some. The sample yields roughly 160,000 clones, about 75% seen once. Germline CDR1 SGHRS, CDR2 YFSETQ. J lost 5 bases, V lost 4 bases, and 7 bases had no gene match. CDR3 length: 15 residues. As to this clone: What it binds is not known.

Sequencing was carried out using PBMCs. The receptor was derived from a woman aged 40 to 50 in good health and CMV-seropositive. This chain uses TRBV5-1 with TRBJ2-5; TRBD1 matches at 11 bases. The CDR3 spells CASSTDRGREETQYF. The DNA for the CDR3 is TGCGCCAGCAGCACGGACAGGGGGCGCGAGGAGACCCAGTACTTC.